This T cell receptor (beta chain) was identified during a study of blood T cell repertoires in COVID-19. Study at large: From the United States, Italy and Spain came samples of acute and convalescent COVID-19.

Participants, about 18 to 100 years old, spanned about two dozen US areas. Categorization into cohorts depended on clinical history that participants reported. CDR1 and CDR2 from the germline V gene are MNHEY and SMNVEV (reference sequence). This CDR3 has 15 residues. V trimming: 6 bases; J trimming: 0 bases; junction bases outside the gene matches: 6. The assay was immunoSEQ multiplex PCR, and TCRdb's table has in-frame clones only and misses some. The data contain a few hundred thousand clones, roughly 87% of them singletons. The sequenced sample consisted of PBMCs or T cells enriched from blood (not recorded which). The TCR sequence derives from a woman younger than 35 who had recovered from COVID-19. The chain uses TRBV27 and TRBJ2-7, with 9 bases fitting TRBD1. The CDR3 reads CASRSDRGDSYEQYF. DNA for the CDR3: TGTGCCAGCAGAAGCGACAGGGGGGACTCCTACGAGCAGTACTTC.